The source of this T cell receptor (beta chain) is a study of Ad26.COV2.S vaccination and SARS-CoV-2 variants. V gave up 6 bases and J gave up 8 bases, with 10 bases separating them. Germline lookup yields CDR1 SQVTM and CDR2 ANQGSEA. CDR3 length: 10 residues. The treatment was: roughly 19 received Ad26.COV2.S at low or high dose, single or two shots; roughly 5 received placebo; per-sample allocation not given. The study sampled participants on day 63 after the first vaccine or placebo injection. This Boston cohort included adults aged 18-55 years. The table came from immunoSEQ multiplex PCR; TCRdb's copy has only in-frame clones and leaves some out. The table records about 470,000 clones, 80% to 95% of them present only once. To note about this clone: Its antigen is as yet unknown.

Study-level points and caveats: Vaccine recipients and placebo recipients showed similar non-spike TCR breadth. Once vaccination had occurred, spike-specific CD8+ and CD4+ T cell responses reportedly showed substantial breadth.

The material sequenced was peripheral blood, taken in a trial of Ad26.COV2.S vaccine versus placebo. The genes are TRBV29-1 and TRBJ1-1; TRBD1 is a possible D gene (5 bases). The sequence was collected from a person aged 18-60 years who received the Ad26.COV2.S COVID-19 vaccine or a placebo. CDR3 sequence reads: CSVSRVEAFF. The CDR3 nucleotides are TGCAGCGTCTCCAGGGTAGAAGCTTTCTTT.